The next 30 T cell receptor beta chains were all read from a single sample in a study of PD-1 blockade in classical Hodgkin lymphoma. Patients all relapsed after autologous stem cell transplantation, and there was variation in brentuximab vedotin exposure. The table came from immunoSEQ multiplex PCR; TCRdb's copy has only in-frame clones and leaves some out. The sample holds some 150,000 clones; nearly 80% are singletons and the top ten take roughly a tenth. The sample consisted of peripheral blood mononuclear cells (PBMCs), taken before the second cycle of nivolumab. These receptors all come from a human donor with classical Hodgkin lymphoma.

The chain is built from TRBV7-8 and TRBJ2-1; 11 bases line up with TRBD1. The CDR3 sequence is 16 residues long. The junction had 4 bases not matched to a gene; V was cut back by 2 bases and J by 4 bases. Germline-derived CDR1 and CDR2 are SGHVS and FQNEAQ. The CDR3 bases are TGTGCCAGCAGCTTAAGGGACAGGGGGTTGTACAATGAGCAGTTCTTC. This encodes CASSLRDRGLYNEQFF.

The chain couples TRBV21-1 to TRBJ2-5; the listed D gene, TRBD2, was not tested against the DNA. TRBV21-1 is a known pseudogene. The CDR3 length is 14 residues. In nucleotides, the CDR3 is TGTGCCAGCAGCAAAGCGAATGGAACGGGGACCCAGTACTTC. Protein sequence: CASSKANGTGTQYF.

The rearrangement links TRBV5-1 to TRBJ2-2, with D hard to call. Germline V gene lookup returns CDR1 SGHRS and CDR2 YFSETQ. This CDR3 is 13 amino acids long. V dropped 3 bases and J dropped 1 base, with 4 bases sitting between them. The CDR3 DNA is TGCGCCAGCAGCTGGGGGAACACCGGGGAGCTGTTTTTT. Translation: CASSWGNTGELFF.

The chain links TRBV28 to TRBJ1-2; D not certain. Germline loops: CDR1 MDHEN, CDR2 SYDVKM. V lost 8 bases, J lost 4 bases, and 14 bases lay in between. The CDR3 spans 13 residues. CDR3 nucleotides: TGTGCCAGCGCCGGCGCTCTGGGCTATGGCTACACCTTC. Amino acid sequence: CASAGALGYGYTF.

The chain carries TRBV6-6 and TRBJ1-1, with D perhaps TRBD1 (5 bases). Trimming shortened V by 1 base and J by 7 bases, and 10 bases separated the two germline ends. Germline assignment: CDR1 MNHNY and CDR2 SVGAGI (reference sequence). There are 13 residues in the CDR3. The CDR3 DNA is TGTGCCAGCAGTTACTTACCTGGGGGTGAAGCTTTCTTT. It yields the protein CASSYLPGGEAFF.

This clone has only a few counts. The V and J genes are TRBV5-8 and TRBJ1-6; weak D call: TRBD1 (5 bases). Germline CDR1 and CDR2: SGHTS and YDEGEE. This CDR3 comprises 15 residues. Trimming took off 2 bases at V and 7 bases at J, with 13 bases between the two ends. CDR3 bases: TGTGCCAGCAGCTTTACCGGGACGGTGAATTCACCCCTCCACTTT. It translates to CASSFTGTVNSPLHF.

This chain uses TRBV25-1 with TRBJ2-7, with TRBD1 matching over 7 bases. Germline values: CDR1 MGHDK, CDR2 SYGVNS. The CDR3 runs to 15 residues. After removal of 2 bases from V and 3 bases from J, the junction contained 7 bases not matched to a gene. CDR3 amino acids: CASSEPGTENYEQYF. The DNA of the CDR3 is TGTGCCAGCAGTGAACCCGGGACAGAAAACTACGAGCAGTACTTC.

About this clone itself: In the same sample, other DNA sequences code for this CDR3. The chain uses TRBV6-5 and TRBJ1-2, with 8 positions matching TRBD1. The V and J ends lost 2 bases and 1 base, in that order; junction bases with no gene match: 0. The CDR3 contains 14 residues. Germline lookup yields CDR1 MNHEY and CDR2 SVGAGI. This CDR3 is CASSYDRGNYGYTF. The CDR3, as DNA: TGTGCCAGCAGTTACGACAGGGGTAACTATGGCTACACCTTC.

The chain has TRBV7-6 and TRBJ2-2; 8 bases are a match to TRBD2. Germline values: CDR1 SGHVS, CDR2 FNYEAQ. J gave up 7 bases and V 0 bases, and 7 bases lay outside the gene matches. The CDR3 consists of 16 residues. The CDR3 spells CASSLARTSFGGELFF. DNA of the CDR3: TGTGCCAGCAGCTTAGCACGGACTAGCTTCGGCGGGGAGCTGTTTTTT.

The CDR3 reads CASSRYFGQPQHF. Written as DNA, the CDR3 is TGTGCCAGTAGTAGGTATTTCGGTCAGCCCCAGCATTTT. V and J are TRBV19 and TRBJ1-5; unclear D gene. There are 13 residues in the CDR3. V lost 4 bases to trimming and J lost 6 bases, with 10 bases between them. Germline CDR1 and CDR2: LNHDA and SQIVND (reference sequence).

This chain joins TRBV5-1 and TRBJ2-5; 8 bases are a match to TRBD2. The germline V gene has CDR1 SGHRS and CDR2 YFSETQ. The CDR3 has 15 amino acids. V gave up 5 bases and J gave up 4 bases; unmatched junction bases: 10. As DNA, the CDR3 is TGCGCCAGCAGGGTCCCGGGACTAGTGAGAGAGACCCAGTACTTC. It specifies CASRVPGLVRETQYF.

The V gene is TRBV9, the J gene TRBJ2-5, with TRBD2 matching over 7 bases. CDR1 is SGDLS, CDR2 YYNGEE, per germline. The trim removed 0 bases at V and 2 bases at J, leaving 4 bases unmatched. The CDR3 length is 15 residues. CDR3 sequence (DNA): TGTGCCAGCAGCGTAGGCGCGGGACTACAAGAGACCCAGTACTTC. Amino acids: CASSVGAGLQETQYF.

V is TRBV2 and J is TRBJ1-2; D may be TRBD1 (5 bases). Germline V CDR1 and CDR2: SNHLY, FYNNEI. V was clipped by 5 bases and J by 6 bases, with 16 bases between them. The CDR3 loop spans 14 amino acids. CDR3 region: CASSNYVGGNGYTF. CDR3 bases: TGTGCCAGCAGTAATTATGTTGGGGGAAATGGCTACACCTTC.

This chain links TRBV7-9 with TRBJ2-2, with 8 bases that match TRBD1. This CDR3 is 16 amino acids long. The V gene end was trimmed by 3 bases and the J gene end by 4 bases; junction bases not matched to a gene: 7. In germline, CDR1 is SEHNR, CDR2 FQNEAQ (reference sequence). The CDR3 DNA sequence: TGTGCCAGCAGCTTCTGGACAGGGTCAGGCACCGGGGAGCTGTTTTTT. Protein: CASSFWTGSGTGELFF.

The sample holds one count of this clone. V usage is TRBV15 and J usage is TRBJ2-5; the D is unclear. The germline V and J ends were trimmed by 1 base and 2 bases, with 5 bases remaining between them. The CDR3 sequence is 13 residues long. In germline, CDR1 is LNHNV, CDR2 YYDKDF (reference sequence). The CDR3 DNA reads as TGTGCCACCAGCAGAGTGAGTCAAGAGACCCAGTACTTC. Translation gives CATSRVSQETQYF.

The chain's CDR3 is CASSLAVSSYEQYF. CDR3 in DNA: TGCGCCAGCAGCTTGGCGGTGAGCTCCTACGAGCAGTACTTC. The chain links TRBV5-1 to TRBJ2-7; D gene uncertain. There are 14 residues in the CDR3. The V gene lost 0 bases and the J gene lost 0 bases, with 7 bases spanning the gap. Germline CDR1 and CDR2: SGHRS and YFSETQ. Full variable domain (rest looked up from reference TRBV5-1 and TRBJ2-7): KAGVTQTPRYLIKTRGQQVTLSCSPISGHRSVSWYQQTPGQGLQFLFEYFSETQRNKGNFPGRFSGRQFSNSRSEMNVSTLELGDSALYLCASSLAVSSYEQYFGPGTRLTVT.

The chain is built from TRBV27 and TRBJ2-1; 7 bases match TRBD2. The CDR3 covers 16 residues. Germline values: CDR1 MNHEY, CDR2 SMNVEV (reference sequence). V lost 9 bases, J lost 3 bases, and 14 bases stayed unmatched. The DNA for the CDR3 is TGTGCCAGTCTACGGTTCACTAGCGCAAACTACAATGAGCAGTTCTTC. This codes for CASLRFTSANYNEQFF.

The chain carries TRBV7-9 and TRBJ2-1, with a weak D call TRBD1 (6 bases). The length of the CDR3 is 13 residues. Germline assignment: CDR1 SEHNR and CDR2 FQNEAQ (reference sequence). Between the trimmed V and J ends, which lost 5 bases and 15 bases, there was a span of 20 bases. CDR3: CASSVPSRGMGFF. The CDR3 DNA follows: TGTGCCAGCAGCGTGCCCTCCAGGGGAATGGGGTTCTTC.

V usage is TRBV7-9 and J usage is TRBJ2-1; TRBD2 matches at 10 bases. V was pared by 1 base and J by 0 bases, with 6 bases of the junction left unmatched. CDR3 size: 18 residues. Looked up from germline, CDR1 is SEHNR and CDR2 is FQNEAQ (reference sequence). CDR3 residues: CASSLGLAGPSSYNEQFF. CDR3 nucleotides: TGTGCCAGCAGCTTAGGACTAGCGGGCCCTAGCTCCTACAATGAGCAGTTCTTC. Supplemented by reference TRBV7-9 and TRBJ2-1, the full variable domain reads DTGVSQNPRHKITKRGQNVTFRCDPISEHNRLYWYRQTLGQGPEFLTYFQNEAQLEKSRLLSDRFSAERPKGSFSTLEIQRTEQGDSAMYLCASSLGLAGPSSYNEQFFGPGTRLTVL.

V gene TRBV6-6 combines with J gene TRBJ2-2; D perhaps matches TRBD2 (5 bases). Looked up from germline, CDR1 is MNHNY and CDR2 is SVGAGI (reference sequence). This CDR3 comprises 15 residues. V dropped 7 bases and J dropped 4 bases, with 16 bases sitting between them. CDR3 region: CASTHRFRGTGELFF. The CDR3, as DNA: TGTGCCAGCACCCACCGTTTTCGGGGCACCGGGGAGCTGTTTTTT.

CDR3 DNA sequence: TGCGGAGGAGGGCGGGCAGATACGCAGTATTTT. The encoded protein is CGGGRADTQYF. The V gene is TRBV29-1, the J gene TRBJ2-3; D possibly corresponds to TRBD2 (6 bases). The germline V gene encodes CDR1 SQVTM and CDR2 ANQGSEA. This CDR3 is built from 11 residues.

This clone was recorded a few times. The DNA for the CDR3 is TGTGCCAGCTCACCCTCCCTTGGCAGGCTGGAGCTGTTTTTT. It encodes CASSPSLGRLELFF. This sequence joins TRBV18 and TRBJ2-2; no clear D gene. Germline assignment: CDR1 KGHSH and CDR2 LQKENI. CDR3 length: 14 amino acids. Between the trimmed V and J ends, which lost 3 bases and 10 bases, there was a span of 15 bases.

This sequence joins TRBV7-9 and TRBJ1-1, with 7 bases that match TRBD1. The length of the CDR3 is 15 residues. Germline values: CDR1 SEHNR, CDR2 FQNEAQ (reference sequence). The V and J ends lost 2 bases and 2 bases, in that order; junction bases with no gene match: 5. CDR3: CASSLSDRDNTEAFF. In DNA, the CDR3 is TGTGCCAGCAGCTTATCCGACAGGGATAACACTGAAGCTTTCTTT.

The V and J genes are TRBV2 and TRBJ1-2; no clear D gene. Germline CDR1 is SNHLY and CDR2 is FYNNEI. CDR3 length equals 12 residues. V was shortened by 6 bases and J by 7 bases, with 12 bases between the two germline ends. CDR3: CASRRDVSGYTF. Written as DNA, the CDR3 is TGTGCCAGCAGGCGAGATGTATCTGGCTACACCTTC. The full variable domain, rest sourced from reference TRBV2 and TRBJ1-2, is EPEVTQTPSHQVTQMGQEVILRCVPISNHLYFYWYRQILGQKVEFLVSFYNNEISEKSEIFDDQFSVERPDGSNFTLKIRSTKLEDSAMYFCASRRDVSGYTFGSGTRLTVV.

The V call is TRBV2, the J call TRBJ2-7; either TRBD1 or TRBD2 may fit D (5 bases each). CDR1 and CDR2 from the germline V gene are SNHLY and FYNNEI. V lost 5 bases and J lost 2, with 13 bases in between. This CDR3 is built from 14 residues. CDR3 sequence reads: CASSPGAAPYEQYF. CDR3 nucleotide sequence: TGTGCCAGCAGTCCCGGGGCCGCACCCTACGAGCAGTACTTC.

The chain joins TRBV7-9 to TRBJ1-2, with D hard to call. This CDR3 comprises 15 residues. In germline, CDR1 is SEHNR, CDR2 FQNEAQ (reference sequence). The V gene lost 0 bases and the J gene lost 8 bases, with 16 bases spanning the gap. The CDR3 spells CASSLAATHPRGYTF. CDR3 bases: TGTGCCAGCAGCTTAGCCGCGACGCACCCCCGGGGCTACACCTTC.

This clone came up a few times. The rearrangement uses TRBV7-9 and TRBJ2-7, with D maybe TRBD2 (5 bases). The CDR3 has 14 residues. Trimming removed 5 bases from V and 4 bases from J, with 15 bases in between. CDR1 is SEHNR and CDR2 is FQNEAQ in the germline V gene (reference sequence). The CDR3 DNA is TGTGCCAGCAGCCTTGACGGGGTTTTTTACGAGCAGTACTTC. This translates into CASSLDGVFYEQYF.

The V gene is TRBV19, the J gene TRBJ1-1, with TRBD1 matching 7 bases. The trim removed 4 bases at V and 1 base at J, leaving 6 bases unmatched. CDR3 size: 15 residues. CDR1 and CDR2 (germline): LNHDA, SQIVND (reference sequence). The CDR3 region is CASSRGQASNTEAFF. Here the CDR3 DNA reads TGTGCCAGTAGTAGAGGACAGGCATCGAACACTGAAGCTTTCTTT.

The chain has TRBV29-1 and TRBJ2-3, with TRBD2 identical over 7 bases. The CDR3 loop spans 11 amino acids. Germline V gene data show CDR1 as SQVTM and CDR2 as ANQGSEA. V shed 8 bases and J 6 bases; nucleotides not matched to a gene: 5. CDR3: CSPLRGDTQYF. DNA of the CDR3: TGCAGCCCCCTGCGGGGGGATACGCAGTATTTT.

This clone was recorded once. J is TRBJ2-7 and V is TRBV6-5; D possibly uses TRBD1 or TRBD2 (6 bases each). CDR1 is MNHEY, CDR2 SVGAGI, per germline. This CDR3 region has 13 residues. V was cut by 1 base and J by 4 bases, with 8 bases left in between. In DNA form, the CDR3 reads TGTGCCAGCAGTTACTGGGGGGCATACGAGCAGTACTTC. The encoded protein is CASSYWGAYEQYF.